This T cell receptor beta chain was observed in a study of cytomegalovirus exposure and HLA in healthy donors. Data came from immunoSEQ multiplex PCR; TCRdb stores just in-frame clones and leaves some out. The repertoire has 150,000 to 200,000 clones, roughly 82% of them found once; the top ten carry more than 6.5%. The germline CDR1 and CDR2 sequences are SEHNR and FQNEAQ (reference sequence). V lost 5 bases to trimming and J lost 5 bases; unmatched junction nucleotides: 11. The CDR3 has 18 amino acids. Findings of the study overall: Reported performance of the classifier showed diagnosis of cytomegalovirus status with high specificity and sensitivity.

Points on this clone: Its antigen is unidentified.

This TCR derives from a man aged 18 to 29 in good health and CMV-seropositive. What was sequenced was PBMCs. The genes are TRBV7-9 and TRBJ2-1; 14 bases map to TRBD2. CDR3 DNA sequence: TGTGCCAGCAGCCCACTACGGGGACTAGCGGGAGTGCACAATGAGCAGTTCTTC. Its protein is CASSPLRGLAGVHNEQFF.